Below, 23 T cell receptor beta chains from the same sample are listed, as sequenced in a study of Ad26.COV2.S vaccination and SARS-CoV-2 variants. Treatment defined: roughly 19 received Ad26.COV2.S at low or high dose, single or two shots; 5 received placebo; per-sample allocation not given. Day 63 after the first injection of vaccine or placebo was the sampling time. Clones were sequenced by immunoSEQ multiplex PCR, and TCRdb holds only the in-frame ones, with some missing. The sample lists 450,000 to 550,000 clones, about 88% occurring once. Sample: peripheral blood, taken in a trial of Ad26.COV2.S vaccine versus placebo. The receptor set was obtained from a person aged 18-60 years who received the Ad26.COV2.S COVID-19 vaccine or a placebo.

V is TRBV21-1 and J is TRBJ1-5. TRBV21-1 is a known pseudogene. This CDR3 has 15 residues. The CDR3: CASSTPGRSNQPQHF. The CDR3 nucleotides read TGTGCCAGCAGCACCCCGGGACGGAGTAATCAGCCCCAGCATTTT.

The rearrangement uses TRBV5-6 and TRBJ1-5; D is possibly TRBD1 (5 bases). CDR1 is SGHDT, CDR2 YYEEEE, per germline. Deletions cut 0 bases from V and 7 bases from J, with 20 bases between. This CDR3 has 17 amino acids. CDR3 sequence reads: CASSLGHSGTSFQPQHF. CDR3 bases: TGTGCCAGCAGCTTGGGTCACTCCGGGACCTCCTTCCAGCCCCAGCATTTT.

This clone has just one count. The chain carries TRBV11-1 and TRBJ1-2; TRBD1 is a possible D gene (5 bases). The CDR3 is made up of 14 amino acids. The germline gives CDR1 SGHAT, CDR2 FQDESV (reference sequence). V lost 5 bases and J 0 bases, leaving 10 bases between the germline ends. CDR3 coding DNA: TGTGCCAGCAGCGAGACAGCGGCTAACTATGGCTACACCTTC. It specifies CASSETAANYGYTF.

The chain joins TRBV6-5 to TRBJ2-5; D may be TRBD1 (6 bases). The ends were cut back, 6 bases at V and 3 bases at J, with 14 bases in the middle. The CDR3 is 14 amino acids. Germline V CDR1 and CDR2: MNHEY, SVGAGI. This chain's CDR3 is CASRGSGAKETQYF. DNA of the CDR3: TGTGCCAGCAGGGGATCAGGGGCGAAAGAGACCCAGTACTTC.

CDR3 nucleotides: TGTGCCAGCAGCCCCAGGGCGGGGAGGGGAGGAAACACCATATATTTT. Translation gives CASSPRAGRGGNTIYF. The chain carries TRBV7-2 and TRBJ1-3; maybe TRBD1 (5 bases). The CDR3 runs 16 residues. V lost 5 bases and J 4 bases, leaving 18 bases between the germline ends. Germline assignment: CDR1 SGHTA and CDR2 FQGNSA. Drawing the rest from reference TRBV7-2 and TRBJ1-3, the complete variable domain is GAGVSQSPSNKVTEKGKDVELRCDPISGHTALYWYRQSLGQGLEFLIYFQGNSAPDKSGLPSDRFSAERTGGSVSTLTIQRTQQEDSAVYLCASSPRAGRGGNTIYFGEGSWLTVV.

The J gene is TRBJ2-7, the V gene TRBV6-5; 7 positions match TRBD2. V trimming: 0 bases; J trimming: 2 bases; junction bases outside the gene matches: 4. The CDR3 loop spans 15 amino acids. Germline values: CDR1 MNHEY, CDR2 SVGAGI. Written as DNA, the CDR3 is TGTGCCAGCAGTTACTCGATCGGACTAGCCTACGAGCAGTACTTC. Translating gives CASSYSIGLAYEQYF.

The chain links TRBV7-2 to TRBJ1-1; D is uncertain. Germline-derived CDR1 and CDR2 are SGHTA and FQGNSA. Trimming removed 0 bases at V and 0 bases at J, with 11 bases between. The CDR3 covers 16 residues. CDR3 nucleotides: TGTGCCAGCAGCTTAGCGGATCTAGTAATGAACACTGAAGCTTTCTTT. As protein: CASSLADLVMNTEAFF.

V gene TRBV5-4 combines with J gene TRBJ2-7; 9 bases agree with TRBD1. The junction had 10 bases not matched to a gene; V was cut back by 4 bases and J by 5 bases. From germline, CDR1 is SGHNT and CDR2 YYREEE (reference sequence). CDR3 size: 15 residues. CDR3 sequence: CASSRGDRVLNEQYF. As DNA, the CDR3 is TGTGCCAGCAGCCGAGGGGACAGGGTGTTGAACGAGCAGTACTTC.

The V gene is TRBV28, the J gene TRBJ1-2, with D unresolved. Germline V gives CDR1 MDHEN, CDR2 SYDVKM. This CDR3 is 14 amino acids long. V shed 1 base and J shed 5 bases, with 11 bases lying between them. The CDR3 is CASSLYASAYGYTF. CDR3 bases: TGTGCCAGCAGTTTATATGCTAGCGCGTATGGCTACACCTTC.

This rearrangement joins TRBV2 to TRBJ2-7; D is undetermined. V lost 3 bases to trimming and J lost 6 bases, with 6 bases between them. The CDR3 extends over 11 amino acids. The V gene's germline CDR1 is SNHLY and CDR2 FYNNEI. The CDR3 is CASSDFVEQYF. Here the CDR3 DNA reads TGTGCCAGCAGTGACTTCGTCGAGCAGTACTTC.

This sequence joins TRBV27 and TRBJ1-6; possible D gene TRBD1, 6 bases. The germline V gene has CDR1 MNHEY and CDR2 SMNVEV (reference sequence). V lost 6 bases, J lost 7 bases, and 13 bases lay in between. The CDR3 covers 14 residues. The CDR3 nucleotides are TGTGCCAGCAGCCTACAGGGAAGGAATTCACCCCTCCACTTT. Translated, it gives CASSLQGRNSPLHF.

This CDR3 reads CARAADSSNQPQHF. DNA for the CDR3: TGCGCCAGGGCCGCGGACAGTAGCAATCAGCCCCAGCATTTT. The V and J genes are TRBV10-1 and TRBJ1-5; maybe TRBD1 (6 bases). With 9 bases removed from V and 0 bases from J, the gap between germline ends came to 12 bases. Germline V lookup: CDR1 WNHNN, CDR2 SYGVQD (reference sequence). The CDR3 totals 14 residues.

The chain carries TRBV7-9 and TRBJ2-2; D is unresolved. The CDR3 has 14 residues. The germline CDR1 and CDR2 sequences are SEHNR and FQNEAQ (reference sequence). V lost 6 bases and J 0 bases, leaving 8 bases between the germline ends. The CDR3 region has the DNA TGTGCCAGCAGTTCACGAACGAACACCGGGGAGCTGTTTTTT. This gives the protein CASSSRTNTGELFF.

This clone was seen only once. J is TRBJ2-7 and V is TRBV9; 8 nucleotides align to TRBD2. The germline CDR1 and CDR2 sequences are SGDLS and YYNGEE. The CDR3 consists of 15 residues. V trimming: 3 bases; J trimming: 6 bases; junction bases outside the gene matches: 11. This CDR3 is CASSAPGTSISEQYF. The CDR3 DNA reads as TGTGCCAGCAGCGCACCCGGGACTAGTATCTCCGAGCAGTACTTC. Looking up the rest from reference TRBV9 and TRBJ2-7 gives the full variable domain: DSGVTQTPKHLITATGQRVTLRCSPRSGDLSVYWYQQSLDQGLQFLIQYYNGEERAKGNILERFSAQQFPDLHSELNLSSLELGDSALYFCASSAPGTSISEQYFGPGTRLTVT.

The chain has TRBV30 and TRBJ2-1; D unresolved. V gave up 5 bases and J gave up 3 bases, with 5 bases separating them. The CDR3 has 11 amino acids. Germline V gene lookup returns CDR1 GTSNPN and CDR2 SVGIG (reference sequence). Here the CDR3 reads CAWGRYNEQFF. As DNA, the CDR3 is TGTGCCTGGGGACGCTACAATGAGCAGTTCTTC.

V usage is TRBV28 and J usage is TRBJ1-2; unclear D gene. Germline loops: CDR1 MDHEN, CDR2 SYDVKM. V was clipped by 3 bases and J by 5 bases, with 13 bases between them. The CDR3 contains 14 residues. The CDR3 DNA reads as TGTGCCAGCAGTTTTTTGGGGTCGGGGTATGGCTACACCTTC. Encoded protein: CASSFLGSGYGYTF.

The rearrangement uses TRBV6-2 or TRBV6-3 and TRBJ2-3; 7 positions match TRBD2. Trimming took 4 bases from V and 0 from J; bases not matched to a gene: 4. There are 15 residues in the CDR3. Germline V CDR1 and CDR2: MNHEY, SVGEGT. CDR3: CASSFLAGSTDTQYF. The DNA for the CDR3 is TGTGCCAGCAGTTTCTTAGCGGGTAGCACAGATACGCAGTATTTT.

This sequence joins TRBV5-1 and TRBJ2-7; D possibly corresponds to TRBD2 (6 bases). Germline CDR1 and CDR2: SGHRS and YFSETQ. The CDR3 has 14 amino acids. The V end was cut by 2 bases, the J end by 9 bases, with 18 bases between. CDR3 in DNA: TGCGCCAGCAGCTTTAACCGGGACTCTCCAGTGCAGTACTTC. It codes for CASSFNRDSPVQYF. Full variable domain (outside the CDR3, taken from reference TRBV5-1 and TRBJ2-7): KAGVTQTPRYLIKTRGQQVTLSCSPISGHRSVSWYQQTPGQGLQFLFEYFSETQRNKGNFPGRFSGRQFSNSRSEMNVSTLELGDSALYLCASSFNRDSPVQYFGPGTRLTVT.

This chain connects TRBV20-1 to TRBJ2-7; D is unresolved. The V end was cut by 4 bases, the J end by 10 bases, with 14 bases between. The CDR3 runs 11 residues. CDR1 is DFQATT, CDR2 SNEGSKA, per germline (reference sequence). The CDR3 DNA sequence: TGCAGTGCTACCCCCGGCGCCACCCAGTACTTC. Its protein product is CSATPGATQYF.

The V gene is TRBV5-5, the J gene TRBJ1-1; D uncertain. The V gene lost 8 bases and the J gene lost 1 base, with 9 bases spanning the gap. CDR3 length equals 12 residues. CDR1 and CDR2 from the germline V gene are SGHKS and YYEKEE (reference sequence). The CDR3 sequence: CASGPWNTEAFF. As DNA, the CDR3 is TGTGCCAGTGGACCGTGGAACACTGAAGCTTTCTTT.

This clone was seen a few times. The CDR3 bases are TGTGCCAGCAGTCCAGTCCAGGTCAGGAACACCGGGGAGCTGTTTTTT. It translates to CASSPVQVRNTGELFF. The J gene is TRBJ2-2, the V gene TRBV7-9; D is unresolved. CDR3 size: 16 residues. Germline V gene sequence: CDR1 SEHNR, CDR2 FQNEAQ (reference sequence). The germline V and J ends were trimmed by 6 bases and 1 base, with 15 bases remaining between them.

V is TRBV5-5 and J is TRBJ2-1; perhaps TRBD2 as D (5 bases). V lost 0 bases and J 8 bases, leaving 12 bases between the germline ends. CDR3 length: 14 amino acids. Germline CDR1 is SGHKS and CDR2 is YYEKEE (reference sequence). DNA for the CDR3: TGTGCCAGCAGCTTGGGTGGGAGACTCGATGAGCAGTTCTTC. Residues: CASSLGGRLDEQFF.

V and J are TRBV28 and TRBJ2-7, with 7 positions matching TRBD2. Per the germline V gene, CDR1 is MDHEN and CDR2 is SYDVKM. J was trimmed by 0 bases and V by 6 bases; bases with no gene match: 5. The length of the CDR3 is 14 residues. CDR3 protein: CASSALAVSYEQYF. In nucleotides, the CDR3 is TGTGCCAGCAGCGCGCTAGCGGTCTCCTACGAGCAGTACTTC.